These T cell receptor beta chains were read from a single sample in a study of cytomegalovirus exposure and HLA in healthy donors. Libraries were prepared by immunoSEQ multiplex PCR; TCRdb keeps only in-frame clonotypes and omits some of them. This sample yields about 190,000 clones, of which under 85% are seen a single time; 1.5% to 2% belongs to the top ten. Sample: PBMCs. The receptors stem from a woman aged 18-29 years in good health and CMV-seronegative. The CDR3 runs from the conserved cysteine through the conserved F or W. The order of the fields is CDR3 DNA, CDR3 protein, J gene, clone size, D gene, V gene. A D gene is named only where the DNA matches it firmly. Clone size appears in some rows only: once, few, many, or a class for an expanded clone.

CDR3nt: TGTGCCAGCAGTTACCTAGCGGGAGAGTACACCGGGGAGCTGTTTTTT
CDR3aa: CASSYLAGEYTGELFF
j_gene: TRBJ2-2
abundance: -
d_gene: TRBD2
v_gene: TRBV6-5

CDR3nt: TGTGCCAGCAGTTACGAGGGAGAGACCGGGGAGCTGTTTTTT
CDR3aa: CASSYEGETGELFF
j_gene: TRBJ2-2
abundance: -
d_gene: -
v_gene: TRBV6-5

CDR3nt: TGCAGCGTTTTCGGGGAAGGAGCGAGGGGCTACACCTTC
CDR3aa: CSVFGEGARGYTF
j_gene: TRBJ1-2
abundance: -
d_gene: -
v_gene: TRBV29-1

CDR3nt: TGCGCCAGCAGCTTGCCATTTACAGGGGATGGAGGCCCCTCTGGAAACACCATATATTTT
CDR3aa: CASSLPFTGDGGPSGNTIYF
j_gene: TRBJ1-3
abundance: -
d_gene: TRBD1
v_gene: TRBV5-1

CDR3nt: TGTGCCAGCAATCTCAGACAGGGCAAGCCCTACAATGAGCAGTTCTTC
CDR3aa: CASNLRQGKPYNEQFF
j_gene: TRBJ2-1
abundance: once
d_gene: TRBD1
v_gene: TRBV19

CDR3nt: TGTGCCAGCAGCCAAGATGGAGATAGCGGAGAAGAGACCCAGTACTTC
CDR3aa: CASSQDGDSGEETQYF
j_gene: TRBJ2-5
abundance: once
d_gene: -
v_gene: TRBV4-2

CDR3nt: TGTGCCAGTAGTACCCACAGGGACGGGGACACTGAAGCTTTCTTT
CDR3aa: CASSTHRDGDTEAFF
j_gene: TRBJ1-1
abundance: -
d_gene: -
v_gene: TRBV19

CDR3nt: TGTGCCAGCACCCGGTCTCCTGGAGGAGGGACTGAAGCTTTCTTT
CDR3aa: CASTRSPGGGTEAFF
j_gene: TRBJ1-1
abundance: -
d_gene: -
v_gene: TRBV28

CDR3nt: TGTGCCAGCAGTTCCGGAACTAGTCTGGGAGCCTACGAGCAGTACTTC
CDR3aa: CASSSGTSLGAYEQYF
j_gene: TRBJ2-7
abundance: -
d_gene: -
v_gene: TRBV11-2

CDR3nt: TGTGCCAGCACAGGACAGCCTACCCTGAACACCGGGGAGCTGTTTTTT
CDR3aa: CASTGQPTLNTGELFF
j_gene: TRBJ2-2
abundance: once
d_gene: -
v_gene: TRBV27

CDR3nt: TGTGCCAGTAGTTCGCTGGAGCAAAATAATTCACCCCTCCACTTT
CDR3aa: CASSSLEQNNSPLHF
j_gene: TRBJ1-6
abundance: -
d_gene: -
v_gene: TRBV19

CDR3nt: TGTTCCAGCAGCTTGTTAGCGGGGGGCTCCCAAGAGACCCAGTACTTC
CDR3aa: CSSSLLAGGSQETQYF
j_gene: TRBJ2-5
abundance: -
d_gene: TRBD2
v_gene: TRBV7-9

CDR3nt: TGTGCCAGCAGTTTCGACAAGCTTGGGACAGGGGGCTCTCATGGCAAAAACATTCAGTACTTC
CDR3aa: CASSFDKLGTGGSHGKNIQYF
j_gene: TRBJ2-4
abundance: -
d_gene: TRBD1
v_gene: TRBV28

CDR3nt: TGTGCCAGCAGCTCTAGCGGGAGAGTCAATGAGCAGTTCTTC
CDR3aa: CASSSSGRVNEQFF
j_gene: TRBJ2-1
abundance: -
d_gene: TRBD2
v_gene: TRBV7-8

CDR3nt: TGTGCCAGTAGTAGGACAGGGGATGAAAAACTGTTTTTT
CDR3aa: CASSRTGDEKLFF
j_gene: TRBJ1-4
abundance: once
d_gene: TRBD1
v_gene: TRBV19

CDR3nt: TGTGCCAGCAGTTTTGGGGACAGGGGCTATGGCTACACCTTC
CDR3aa: CASSFGDRGYGYTF
j_gene: TRBJ1-2
abundance: -
d_gene: TRBD1
v_gene: TRBV28

CDR3nt: TGTGCCAGTAGCCACAGGGGAGGCAAAACTAATGAAAAACTGTTTTTT
CDR3aa: CASSHRGGKTNEKLFF
j_gene: TRBJ1-4
abundance: -
d_gene: TRBD1
v_gene: TRBV19

CDR3nt: TGTGCCAGCAGTCCGGGAATCAATTACGAGCAGTACTTC
CDR3aa: CASSPGINYEQYF
j_gene: TRBJ2-7
abundance: -
d_gene: -
v_gene: TRBV7-6

CDR3nt: TGTGCCAGCAGTTACGGGTTGACAGGGCCCACTGAAGCTTTCTTT
CDR3aa: CASSYGLTGPTEAFF
j_gene: TRBJ1-1
abundance: few
d_gene: TRBD1
v_gene: TRBV6-5

CDR3nt: TGTGCCAGCAGCGCCTCAGTTAACACTGAAGCTTTCTTT
CDR3aa: CASSASVNTEAFF
j_gene: TRBJ1-1
abundance: -
d_gene: -
v_gene: TRBV7-7

CDR3nt: TGCGCCAGCAGCCGCACGAAAAGCGGGAGTGGTTTCGGCGAGCAGTACTTC
CDR3aa: CASSRTKSGSGFGEQYF
j_gene: TRBJ2-7
abundance: -
d_gene: TRBD2
v_gene: TRBV4-3

CDR3nt: TGTGCCAGTAGTACCAGGACAGGGCCAGCTTTCTTT
CDR3aa: CASSTRTGPAFF
j_gene: TRBJ1-1
abundance: -
d_gene: TRBD1
v_gene: TRBV19

CDR3nt: TGTGCCAGCAGTGAAGGGACAGTGAACACTGAAGCTTTCTTT
CDR3aa: CASSEGTVNTEAFF
j_gene: TRBJ1-1
abundance: -
d_gene: -
v_gene: TRBV6-1

CDR3nt: TGTGCCAGCACCTCTGGCCCGGCGGCCTCCTACGAGCAGTACTTC
CDR3aa: CASTSGPAASYEQYF
j_gene: TRBJ2-7
abundance: -
d_gene: -
v_gene: TRBV5-5

CDR3nt: TGTGCCAGCAGTTACGGACAGGGATATGAAGAGACCCAGTACTTC
CDR3aa: CASSYGQGYEETQYF
j_gene: TRBJ2-5
abundance: -
d_gene: TRBD1
v_gene: TRBV28

CDR3nt: TGTGCCTGGAGTAACGGGAACTATGGCTACACCTTC
CDR3aa: CAWSNGNYGYTF
j_gene: TRBJ1-2
abundance: -
d_gene: -
v_gene: TRBV30

CDR3nt: TGTGCCTGGAGGGAACAACAGTACTCCTACGAGCAGTACTTC
CDR3aa: CAWREQQYSYEQYF
j_gene: TRBJ2-7
abundance: -
d_gene: -
v_gene: TRBV30

CDR3nt: TGTGCCAGCAGCTCTCTAGCGGGAGGGCTGGGCGGGGAGCTGTTTTTT
CDR3aa: CASSSLAGGLGGELFF
j_gene: TRBJ2-2
abundance: -
d_gene: TRBD2
v_gene: TRBV11-2

CDR3nt: TGTGCCAGCAGCTTAGCCGGGACAGGGAATGGGGCCAACGTCCTGACTTTC
CDR3aa: CASSLAGTGNGANVLTF
j_gene: TRBJ2-6
abundance: -
d_gene: TRBD1
v_gene: TRBV7-6

CDR3nt: TGCGCCAGCAGCCAAGACACGAGCTCCTCCTCAGCCAAAAACATTCAGTACTTC
CDR3aa: CASSQDTSSSSAKNIQYF
j_gene: TRBJ2-4
abundance: -
d_gene: -
v_gene: TRBV4-3

CDR3nt: TGTGCCACCACCCACCGCTGGGGGGAGGGCTACGAGCAGTACTTC
CDR3aa: CATTHRWGEGYEQYF
j_gene: TRBJ2-7
abundance: -
d_gene: TRBD2
v_gene: TRBV15

CDR3nt: TGTGCCAGCAGCGTAGCAGGACTAGCGGACTTGGGGGAGCAGTACTTC
CDR3aa: CASSVAGLADLGEQYF
j_gene: TRBJ2-7
abundance: -
d_gene: TRBD2
v_gene: TRBV9

CDR3nt: TGTGCCAGCAGCTTGGAGAGAAAAGCGCAGTATTTT
CDR3aa: CASSLERKAQYF
j_gene: TRBJ2-3
abundance: -
d_gene: -
v_gene: TRBV5-4

CDR3nt: TGTGCCAGCAGTTTTCTGCGGGGGGCGCACAATGAGCAGTTCTTC
CDR3aa: CASSFLRGAHNEQFF
j_gene: TRBJ2-1
abundance: -
d_gene: TRBD2
v_gene: TRBV27

CDR3nt: TGTGCCAGCTCACCCTACGCAGGGTGGATATCTGGAAACACCATATATTTT
CDR3aa: CASSPYAGWISGNTIYF
j_gene: TRBJ1-3
abundance: once
d_gene: -
v_gene: TRBV18

CDR3nt: TGTGCCAGTAGTATTGGAAGAAGGAGAGGCAATGAGCAGTTCTTC
CDR3aa: CASSIGRRRGNEQFF
j_gene: TRBJ2-1
abundance: few
d_gene: -
v_gene: TRBV19

CDR3nt: TGTGCCAGCAGCTCGGGTTTCACTGAAGCTTTCTTT
CDR3aa: CASSSGFTEAFF
j_gene: TRBJ1-1
abundance: once
d_gene: -
v_gene: TRBV7-2

CDR3nt: TGTGCCAGCAGCTTAGCGGGGGGCCTATACAATGAGCAGTTCTTC
CDR3aa: CASSLAGGLYNEQFF
j_gene: TRBJ2-1
abundance: -
d_gene: -
v_gene: TRBV13

CDR3nt: TGCGCCAGCAGTGCTACTAGTCTTAGCGACGAGCAGTACTTC
CDR3aa: CASSATSLSDEQYF
j_gene: TRBJ2-7
abundance: -
d_gene: -
v_gene: TRBV10-1

CDR3nt: TGTGCCAGCAGCAAAGACCGGGACAGGGGGTTCGAAGCTTTCTTT
CDR3aa: CASSKDRDRGFEAFF
j_gene: TRBJ1-1
abundance: -
d_gene: TRBD1
v_gene: TRBV7-9

CDR3nt: TGTGCCAGCAGCTCGGGACTAGCGGGGGCCCACACAGATACGCAGTATTTT
CDR3aa: CASSSGLAGAHTDTQYF
j_gene: TRBJ2-3
abundance: -
d_gene: TRBD2
v_gene: TRBV7-9

CDR3nt: TGTGCCAGCAGCGCGGGGTATAGCAATCAGCCCCAGCATTTT
CDR3aa: CASSAGYSNQPQHF
j_gene: TRBJ1-5
abundance: -
d_gene: -
v_gene: TRBV9

CDR3nt: TGTGCCAGCAGTTTGACCCGACCTGCGGAGAGCTCCTACAATGAGCAGTTCTTC
CDR3aa: CASSLTRPAESSYNEQFF
j_gene: TRBJ2-1
abundance: once
d_gene: -
v_gene: TRBV28

CDR3nt: TGTGCCAGTAGTATGCGGGGAGAGACCCAGTACTTC
CDR3aa: CASSMRGETQYF
j_gene: TRBJ2-5
abundance: few
d_gene: -
v_gene: TRBV19

CDR3nt: TGCGCCAGCAGCGGGGACAGGGGGCCCACTGAAGCTTTCTTT
CDR3aa: CASSGDRGPTEAFF
j_gene: TRBJ1-1
abundance: -
d_gene: TRBD1
v_gene: TRBV5-1

CDR3nt: TGTGCCAGCAGACAGGGGGTTACAGATACGCAGTATTTT
CDR3aa: CASRQGVTDTQYF
j_gene: TRBJ2-3
abundance: -
d_gene: TRBD1
v_gene: TRBV2

CDR3nt: TGTTCCAGCAGTGCCCAGGGAAACAACTATGGCTACACCTTC
CDR3aa: CSSSAQGNNYGYTF
j_gene: TRBJ1-2
abundance: -
d_gene: -
v_gene: TRBV7-9

CDR3nt: TGTGCCAGCAGTGGGAGCTCCTATAATTCACCCCTCCACTTT
CDR3aa: CASSGSSYNSPLHF
j_gene: TRBJ1-6
abundance: -
d_gene: -
v_gene: TRBV7-9

CDR3nt: TGTGCCAGCAGCTTCCGGACTAGCGGGAGTACCTCCTACGAGCAGTACTTC
CDR3aa: CASSFRTSGSTSYEQYF
j_gene: TRBJ2-7
abundance: -
d_gene: TRBD2
v_gene: TRBV7-8

CDR3nt: TGTGCCAGCAGCTTAGAGGCCGGGAGAAGCACAGATACGCAGTATTTT
CDR3aa: CASSLEAGRSTDTQYF
j_gene: TRBJ2-3
abundance: -
d_gene: -
v_gene: TRBV7-8

CDR3nt: TGTGCCAGCAGTTCTACCGACAGGGGATCCACTGAAGCTTTCTTT
CDR3aa: CASSSTDRGSTEAFF
j_gene: TRBJ1-1
abundance: -
d_gene: TRBD1
v_gene: TRBV6-6

CDR3nt: TGCGCCAGCAGCTTTGTGGGTCTTAAGGCGGTGAACACTGAAGCTTTCTTT
CDR3aa: CASSFVGLKAVNTEAFF
j_gene: TRBJ1-1
abundance: -
d_gene: -
v_gene: TRBV5-1

CDR3nt: TGTGCCAGCAGTTTATTGGGGGCCCAGGCAACCTTGAACACTGAAGCTTTCTTT
CDR3aa: CASSLLGAQATLNTEAFF
j_gene: TRBJ1-1
abundance: -
d_gene: -
v_gene: TRBV28

CDR3nt: TGTGCCAGCAGCTTGACAGGGAACACCGGGGAGCTGTTTTTT
CDR3aa: CASSLTGNTGELFF
j_gene: TRBJ2-2
abundance: few
d_gene: -
v_gene: TRBV5-5

CDR3nt: TGTGCCAGCAGTAGGACTAGCGGGCTTTCCTACGAGCAGTACTTC
CDR3aa: CASSRTSGLSYEQYF
j_gene: TRBJ2-7
abundance: -
d_gene: TRBD2
v_gene: TRBV28